This T cell receptor (beta chain) came from a study of T-cell reconstitution after alpha-beta-depleted transplantation in children. During its preparation, the TCRbeta library received unique molecular identifiers. TCRdb reprocessed the PCR reads via MiXCR and lists one record per CDR3 protein. The sample has about 440,000 distinct CDR3 sequences; roughly 44% are singletons. This CDR3 region has 13 residues. The germline CDR1 and CDR2 sequences are SGHDT and YYEEEE. Trimming pared 5 bases from V and 0 bases from J, leaving 9 bases between. This clonotype has just a few counts. Its antigen remains unidentified. Study results and limitations: It was reported that alpha-beta T cells came from several hundred expanded graft clones (about two months after transplant). Newly made T cells mostly supplied T-cell counts and diversity one year after transplant. Surviving thymic progenitors and recipient T cells were the source of high TCRbeta diversity at day 60 in some patients.

This specimen was PBMCs, taken before TCRalphabeta/CD19-depleted stem cell transplant. This clonotype originated in a girl aged 2-15 years with aplastic anemia, due to receive a stem cell transplant. This rearrangement joins TRBV5-6 to TRBJ2-7; possibly TRBD1 or TRBD2 for D (5 bases each). The CDR3: CASSWDGSYEQYF. CDR3 bases: TGTGCCAGCAGTTGGGACGGCTCCTACGAGCAGTACTTC.